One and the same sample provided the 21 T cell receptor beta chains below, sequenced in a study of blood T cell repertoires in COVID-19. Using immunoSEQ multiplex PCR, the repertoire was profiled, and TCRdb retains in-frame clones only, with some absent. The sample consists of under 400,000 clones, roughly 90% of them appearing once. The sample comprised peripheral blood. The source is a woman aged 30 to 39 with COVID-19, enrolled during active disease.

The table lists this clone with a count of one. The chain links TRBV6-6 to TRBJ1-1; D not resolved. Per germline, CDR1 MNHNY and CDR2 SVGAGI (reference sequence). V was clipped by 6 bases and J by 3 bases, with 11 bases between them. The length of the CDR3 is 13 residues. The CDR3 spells CASRNGEHTEAFF. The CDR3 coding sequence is TGTGCCAGCAGGAACGGGGAACACACTGAAGCTTTCTTT.

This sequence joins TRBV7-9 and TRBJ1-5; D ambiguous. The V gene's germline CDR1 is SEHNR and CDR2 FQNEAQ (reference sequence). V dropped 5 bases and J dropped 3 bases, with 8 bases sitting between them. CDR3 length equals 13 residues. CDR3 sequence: CASSRSANQPQHF. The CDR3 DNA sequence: TGTGCCAGCAGCCGGTCCGCCAATCAGCCCCAGCATTTT.

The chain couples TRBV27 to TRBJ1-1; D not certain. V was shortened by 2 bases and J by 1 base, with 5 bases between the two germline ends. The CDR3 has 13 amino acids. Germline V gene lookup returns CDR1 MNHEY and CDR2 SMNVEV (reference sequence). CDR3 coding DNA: TGTGCCAGCAGTTTAAACAGGAACACTGAAGCTTTCTTT. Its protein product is CASSLNRNTEAFF.

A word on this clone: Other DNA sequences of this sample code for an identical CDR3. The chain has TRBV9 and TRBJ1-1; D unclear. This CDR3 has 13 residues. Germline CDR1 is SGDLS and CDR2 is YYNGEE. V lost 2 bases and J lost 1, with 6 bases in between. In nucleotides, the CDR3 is TGTGCCAGCAGCGTTCAAAAGAACACTGAAGCTTTCTTT. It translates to CASSVQKNTEAFF.

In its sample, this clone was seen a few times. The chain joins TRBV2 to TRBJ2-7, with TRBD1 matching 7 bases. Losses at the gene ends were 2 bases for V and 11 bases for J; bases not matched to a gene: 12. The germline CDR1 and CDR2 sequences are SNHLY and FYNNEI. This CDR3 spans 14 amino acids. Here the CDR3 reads CASSELTGSYGEYF. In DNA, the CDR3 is TGTGCCAGCAGTGAACTGACAGGGTCCTACGGGGAGTACTTC.

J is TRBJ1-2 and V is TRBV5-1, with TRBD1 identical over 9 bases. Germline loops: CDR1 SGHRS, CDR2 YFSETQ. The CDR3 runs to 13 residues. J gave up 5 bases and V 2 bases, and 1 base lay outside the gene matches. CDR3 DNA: TGCGCCAGCAGCTTCGGGACAGGGTATGGCTACACCTTC. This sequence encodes CASSFGTGYGYTF.

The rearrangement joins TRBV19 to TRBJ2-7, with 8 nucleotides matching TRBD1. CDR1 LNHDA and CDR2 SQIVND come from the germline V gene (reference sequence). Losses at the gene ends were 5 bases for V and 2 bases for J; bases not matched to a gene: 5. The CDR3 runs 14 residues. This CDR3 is CASSVRDRPYEQYF. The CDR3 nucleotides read TGTGCCAGTAGTGTCCGGGACAGGCCCTACGAGCAGTACTTC.

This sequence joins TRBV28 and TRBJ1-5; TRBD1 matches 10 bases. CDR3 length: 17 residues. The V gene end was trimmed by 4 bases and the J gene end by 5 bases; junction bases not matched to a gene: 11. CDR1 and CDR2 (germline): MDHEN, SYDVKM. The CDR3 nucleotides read TGTGCCAGCAGTTGGGACAGGGGACTTCCTCGGGATCAGCCCCAGCATTTT. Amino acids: CASSWDRGLPRDQPQHF.

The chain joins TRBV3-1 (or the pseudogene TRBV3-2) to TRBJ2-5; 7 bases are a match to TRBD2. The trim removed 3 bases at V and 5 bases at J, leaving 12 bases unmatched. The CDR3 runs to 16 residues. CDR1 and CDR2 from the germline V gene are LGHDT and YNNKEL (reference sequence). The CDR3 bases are TGTGCCAGCAGCCACTTTGTGAGCGGGGATTGGGAGACCCAGTACTTC. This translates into CASSHFVSGDWETQYF.

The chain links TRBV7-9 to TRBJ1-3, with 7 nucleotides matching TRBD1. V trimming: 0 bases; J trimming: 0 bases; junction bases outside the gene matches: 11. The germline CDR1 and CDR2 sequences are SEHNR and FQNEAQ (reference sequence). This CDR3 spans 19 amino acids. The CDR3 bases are TGTGCCAGCAGCTTAGCGAGGGTTCCAGGGGGTTTCTCTGGAAACACCATATATTTT. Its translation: CASSLARVPGGFSGNTIYF. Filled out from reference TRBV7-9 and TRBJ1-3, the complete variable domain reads DTGVSQNPRHKITKRGQNVTFRCDPISEHNRLYWYRQTLGQGPEFLTYFQNEAQLEKSRLLSDRFSAERPKGSFSTLEIQRTEQGDSAMYLCASSLARVPGGFSGNTIYFGEGSWLTVV.

CDR3 in amino acids: CASSDAGSEAFF. The CDR3 DNA reads TGTGCCAGCAGCGACGCGGGGTCTGAAGCTTTCTTT. The chain recombines TRBV27 with TRBJ1-1; no clear D gene. The CDR3 length is 12 residues. Germline V gene lookup returns CDR1 MNHEY and CDR2 SMNVEV (reference sequence). V shed 6 bases and J shed 6 bases, with 11 bases lying between them.

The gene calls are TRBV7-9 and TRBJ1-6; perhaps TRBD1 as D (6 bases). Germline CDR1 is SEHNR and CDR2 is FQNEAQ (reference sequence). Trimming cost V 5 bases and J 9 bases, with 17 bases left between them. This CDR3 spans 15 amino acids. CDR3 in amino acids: CASSVTGYGISPLHF. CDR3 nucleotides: TGTGCCAGCAGCGTAACAGGGTACGGGATTTCACCCCTCCACTTT.

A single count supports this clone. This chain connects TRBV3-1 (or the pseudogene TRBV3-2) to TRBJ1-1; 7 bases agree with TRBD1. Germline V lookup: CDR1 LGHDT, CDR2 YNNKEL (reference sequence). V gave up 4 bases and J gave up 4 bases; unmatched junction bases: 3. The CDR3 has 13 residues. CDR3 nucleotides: TGTGCCAGCAGCCGACAGGGAAGCACTGAAGCTTTCTTT. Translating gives CASSRQGSTEAFF.

This CDR3 reads CASSYDRGAEAFF. For the CDR3, the DNA is TGTGCCAGCAGTTACGACAGGGGCGCTGAAGCTTTCTTT. The chain couples TRBV5-8 to TRBJ1-1; TRBD1 matches at 8 bases. Germline V lookup: CDR1 SGHTS, CDR2 YDEGEE. Losses at the gene ends were 5 bases for V and 6 bases for J; bases not matched to a gene: 6. CDR3 length: 13 residues.

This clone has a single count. The CDR3 sequence is CASSLVGQGLPYEQYF. The CDR3 nucleotides are TGTGCCAGCAGCTTAGTAGGGCAGGGATTACCCTACGAGCAGTACTTC. This chain uses TRBV7-9 with TRBJ2-7; possible D gene TRBD1, 5 bases. The germline V gene has CDR1 SEHNR and CDR2 FQNEAQ (reference sequence). Trimming took off 1 base at V and 2 bases at J, with 15 bases between the two ends. The CDR3 contains 16 residues. The complete variable domain, with remaining parts taken from reference TRBV7-9 and TRBJ2-7, reads DTGVSQNPRHKITKRGQNVTFRCDPISEHNRLYWYRQTLGQGPEFLTYFQNEAQLEKSRLLSDRFSAERPKGSFSTLEIQRTEQGDSAMYLCASSLVGQGLPYEQYFGPGTRLTVT.

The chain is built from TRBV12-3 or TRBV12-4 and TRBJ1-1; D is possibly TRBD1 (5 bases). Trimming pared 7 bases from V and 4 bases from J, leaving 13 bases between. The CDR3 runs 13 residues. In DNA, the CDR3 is TGTGCCAGCACCCTACAGGCAGTCACTGAAGCTTTCTTT. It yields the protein CASTLQAVTEAFF.

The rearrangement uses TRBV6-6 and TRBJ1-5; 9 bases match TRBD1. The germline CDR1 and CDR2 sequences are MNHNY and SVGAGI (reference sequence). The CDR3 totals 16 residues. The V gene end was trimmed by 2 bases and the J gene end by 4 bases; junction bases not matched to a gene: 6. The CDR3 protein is CASSYNFGTGNQPQHF. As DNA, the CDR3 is TGTGCCAGCAGTTACAATTTCGGGACAGGGAATCAGCCCCAGCATTTT.

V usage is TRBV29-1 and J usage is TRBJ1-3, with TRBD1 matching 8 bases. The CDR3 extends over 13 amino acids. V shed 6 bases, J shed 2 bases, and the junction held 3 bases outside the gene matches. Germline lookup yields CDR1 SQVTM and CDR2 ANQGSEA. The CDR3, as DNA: TGCAGCGTAATGGACAGGGCTGGAAACACCATATATTTT. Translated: CSVMDRAGNTIYF.

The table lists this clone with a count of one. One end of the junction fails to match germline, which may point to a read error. Here the CDR3 reads CASSSDTQAFF. CDR3 nucleotides: TGTGCCAGCAGTTCAGACACTCAAGCTTTCTTT. The gene calls are TRBV12-3 or TRBV12-4 and TRBJ1-1, with D hard to call. The CDR3 loop spans 11 amino acids.

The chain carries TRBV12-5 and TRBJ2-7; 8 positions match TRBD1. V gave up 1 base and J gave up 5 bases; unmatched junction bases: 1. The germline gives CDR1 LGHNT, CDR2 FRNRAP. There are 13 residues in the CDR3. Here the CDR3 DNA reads TGTGCTAGTGGTTTGGGGACAGGGAACGAGCAGTACTTC. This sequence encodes CASGLGTGNEQYF.

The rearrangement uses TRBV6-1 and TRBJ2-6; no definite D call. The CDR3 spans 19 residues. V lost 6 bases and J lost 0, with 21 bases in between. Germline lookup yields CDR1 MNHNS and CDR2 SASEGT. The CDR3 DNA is TGTGCCAGCAGCGAATTACAGCTTTACTCCATCTCTGGGGCCAACGTCCTGACTTTC. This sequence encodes CASSELQLYSISGANVLTF.